A selection of T cell receptor beta chains follows, all from one sample in a study of T cell responses to AZD1222 COVID-19 vaccine. The data were produced by immunoSEQ multiplex PCR, yet TCRdb's version contains in-frame clones alone and is incomplete. The sample has some 99,000 clones; around 84% are singletons. The specimen comprised peripheral blood, sampled 28 days after the second AZD1222 dose. The receptors shown here come from an adult who received the AZD1222 COVID-19 vaccine. The CDR3 runs from the conserved cysteine through the conserved F or W. D genes are given only for firm matches. Size tells how often a clone was seen (once, few, many) or the class of an expanded clone, and some rows leave it out.

d_gene	v_gene	len	j_gene	abundance	CDR3nt	CDR3aa
TRBD1	TRBV6-5	15	TRBJ1-1	-	TGTGCCAGCAGGGGGACAGGGGGCCGGGACACTGAAGCTTTCTTT	CASRGTGGRDTEAFF
-	TRBV5-4	13	TRBJ1-6	once	TGTGCCAGCAGCTTGGCATTGTACTCACCCCTCCACTTT	CASSLALYSPLHF
-	TRBV27	15	TRBJ1-5	-	TGTGCCAGCAGCCCCACACAAAACAGCAATCAGCCCCAGCATTTT	CASSPTQNSNQPQHF
-	TRBV19	13	TRBJ1-6	-	TGTGCCACCCAGGACAGCCATAATTCACCCCTCCACTTT	CATQDSHNSPLHF
-	TRBV7-9	13	TRBJ2-7	-	TGTGCCAGCAGCTCAATACAGGGATACGAGCAGTACTTC	CASSSIQGYEQYF
-	TRBV7-9	11	TRBJ1-2	-	TGTGCCAGCAGCTCGACTTATGGCTACACCTTC	CASSSTYGYTF
TRBD1	TRBV6-1	13	TRBJ1-2	-	TGTGCCAGCAGTGACCAGGGACAGCATGGCTACACCTTC	CASSDQGQHGYTF
TRBD2	TRBV28	15	TRBJ2-7	-	TGTGCCAGCAGTTCAGGGACTAACGAATCCTACGAGCAGTACTTC	CASSSGTNESYEQYF
TRBD2	TRBV7-9	17	TRBJ2-2	-	TGTGCCAGCAGCTTGCGGGGGGGGGCGGAGAACACCGGGGAGCTGTTTTTT	CASSLRGGAENTGELFF
TRBD1	TRBV7-9	12	TRBJ2-1	-	TGTGCCAGCAGCTTTGGGGACAGGGTTCTCATCTTC	CASSFGDRVLIF
-	TRBV29-1	13	TRBJ2-4	-	TGCAGCGTTGGCGGCAGGGCGAAAAACATTCAGTACTTC	CSVGGRAKNIQYF
-	TRBV3-1/TRBV3-2	13	TRBJ1-1	few	TGTGCCAGCAGCCAAGAAGGGGAGGGTACAGCTTTCTTT	CASSQEGEGTAFF
TRBD1	TRBV19	15	TRBJ1-4	once	TGTGCCAGTAGACACCAAGCCGGGACAGATGAAAAACTGTTTTTT	CASRHQAGTDEKLFF
-	TRBV5-4	14	TRBJ1-1	-	TGTGCCAGCAGCCCCGGGGGGAGGAACACTGAAGCTTTCTTT	CASSPGGRNTEAFF
-	TRBV18	14	TRBJ2-7	-	TGTGCCAGCTCAACCGGCCCGATGACCTACGAGCAGTACTTC	CASSTGPMTYEQYF
-	TRBV21-1	15	TRBJ2-1	once	TGTGCCAGCAGCAAAACGGCTAGCGGGAGCGGTGAGCAGTTCTTC	CASSKTASGSGEQFF
-	TRBV19	13	TRBJ2-1	-	TGTGCCAGTATGGGGACGGGGTACAATGAGCAGTTCTTC	CASMGTGYNEQFF
-	TRBV4-1	15	TRBJ1-1	-	TGCGCCAGCAGCCAACAATTGGTAGGAGGGACTGAAGCTTTCTTT	CASSQQLVGGTEAFF
-	TRBV6-5	14	TRBJ1-1	-	TGTGCCAGCAGCGCAGAGGTGGGGGTCACTGAAGCTTTCTTT	CASSAEVGVTEAFF
-	TRBV2	12	TRBJ1-2	-	TGTGCCAGCAGCCTGGACAAAGGAGACTACACCTTC	CASSLDKGDYTF
TRBD1	TRBV28	15	TRBJ2-2	-	TGTGCCAGCAGAACAGGGGGCGCTGTCACCGGGGAGCTGTTTTTT	CASRTGGAVTGELFF
-	TRBV12-3/TRBV12-4	13	TRBJ2-7	once	TGTGCCAGCAGTTTAGGTGCAGCCAACGAGCAGTACTTC	CASSLGAANEQYF
-	TRBV5-1	15	TRBJ2-3	few	TGCGCCAGCAGGGTCGTGGGGGACAAAATACATACGCAGTATTTT	CASRVVGDKIHTQYF
TRBD1	TRBV6-5	14	TRBJ2-7	-	TGTGCCAGCAGGAAGGGACAGGGGGAATACGAGCAGTACTTC	CASRKGQGEYEQYF
-	TRBV4-3	15	TRBJ1-1	-	TGCGCCAGCAGCCAAGGTGGAAATCGGGGCACTGAAGCTTTCTTT	CASSQGGNRGTEAFF
-	TRBV7-3	14	TRBJ1-1	-	TGTGCCAGCAGCCCCGCTCACGGGAACACTGAAGCTTTCTTT	CASSPAHGNTEAFF
TRBD1	TRBV19	15	TRBJ2-3	once	TGTGCCAGTAGTATCGGGACAGGGTTCATGTATACGCAGTATTTT	CASSIGTGFMYTQYF
TRBD1	TRBV7-8	15	TRBJ2-7	-	TGTGCCAGCAGCTTTGGACAGGGACGTAGAGACGAGCAGTACTTC	CASSFGQGRRDEQYF
-	TRBV29-1	13	TRBJ2-7	few	TGCAGCGTCTTCAGCGACAGAAACTACGAGCAGTACTTC	CSVFSDRNYEQYF
TRBD1	TRBV5-1	15	TRBJ1-2	few	TGCGCCAGCAGCTTGGGGCAGGGGGCTAACTATGGCTACACCTTC	CASSLGQGANYGYTF
-	TRBV11-2	14	TRBJ2-5	-	TGTGCCAGCAGCTTAAGCCAGGGGCAAGAGACCCAGTACTTC	CASSLSQGQETQYF
-	TRBV5-1	16	TRBJ1-1	few	TGCGCCAGCAGCTTGGGGTTCGGGAGCCGGAACACTGAAGCTTTCTTT	CASSLGFGSRNTEAFF
-	TRBV6-5	16	TRBJ1-1	-	TGTGCCAGCAGTTACTCGAGGGGGGCTGGTAGCACTGAAGCTTTCTTT	CASSYSRGAGSTEAFF
TRBD1	TRBV11-2	15	TRBJ2-4	-	TGTGCCAGCAGCACCCAGGCAGGGGGCGCATACATTCAGTACTTC	CASSTQAGGAYIQYF
TRBD1	TRBV27	15	TRBJ1-2	-	TGTGCCAGCAGTTTGGGGATGACAGGGACCTATGGCTACACCTTC	CASSLGMTGTYGYTF
-	TRBV6-6	16	TRBJ1-1	-	TGTGCCAGCAGTACCGACGGATCCGGGACACGGAGAGAAGCTTTCTTT	CASSTDGSGTRREAFF
TRBD1	TRBV9	14	TRBJ2-7	-	TGTGCCAGCAGCGCTACAGGGGGCTCCTACGAGCAGTACTTC	CASSATGGSYEQYF
TRBD1	TRBV4-1	16	TRBJ1-3	-	TGCGCCAGCAGCCAAGAGTCGACAGGGAGAGGAAACACCATATATTTT	CASSQESTGRGNTIYF
-	TRBV6-1	15	TRBJ1-1	-	TGTGCCAGCAGTGAAGACCCGGGGTTCGACACTGAAGCTTTCTTT	CASSEDPGFDTEAFF
-	TRBV6-5	14	TRBJ1-6	-	TGTGCCAGCACCGAACGGCAGGGAGGTTCACCCCTCCACTTT	CASTERQGGSPLHF
TRBD2	TRBV3-1/TRBV3-2	16	TRBJ2-1	-	TGTGCCAGCAGCCAAGATCGGCCGGGGGGTCGAAATGAGCAGTTCTTC	CASSQDRPGGRNEQFF
-	TRBV21-1	17	TRBJ2-5	-	TGTGCCAGCAGTCCTAAAAGACTAGCGGGGTGGGGGGAGACCCAGTACTTC	CASSPKRLAGWGETQYF
TRBD1	TRBV5-1	17	TRBJ1-1	-	TGCGCCAGCAGCCACGGGACAGGGCGAGTAATCAACACTGAAGCTTTCTTT	CASSHGTGRVINTEAFF
-	TRBV12-3/TRBV12-4	13	TRBJ1-2	-	TGTGCCAGCAGCCAGGACATCCCCTATGGCTACACCTTC	CASSQDIPYGYTF
-	TRBV2	14	TRBJ2-7	-	TGTGCCAGCAGTGGGGGCGACGGTTCCTACGAGCAGTACTTC	CASSGGDGSYEQYF
TRBD1	TRBV7-3	13	TRBJ2-3	-	TGTGCCAGCAACCAACAGGGGGAAGATACGCAGTATTTT	CASNQQGEDTQYF
-	TRBV9	17	TRBJ1-3	-	TGTGCCAGCAGCCCTTCAATGTCCGGGGGCGCTGGAAACACCATATATTTT	CASSPSMSGGAGNTIYF
-	TRBV5-8	12	TRBJ1-1	-	TGTGCCAGCAGCCGGCGAAGGACTGAAGCTTTCTTT	CASSRRRTEAFF
TRBD1	TRBV19	18	TRBJ1-6	-	TGTGCCAGTAGTATCCCCAGTTACAGGGGGCGTAGGAATTCACCCCTCCACTTT	CASSIPSYRGRRNSPLHF
-	TRBV27	16	TRBJ2-7	-	TGTGCCAGCAGGAGCACCTATTGGGGCAGCTCCTACGAGCAGTACTTC	CASRSTYWGSSYEQYF
-	TRBV6-5	13	TRBJ2-1	-	TGTGCCACCCTGGGAGGATCCTACAATGAGCAGTTCTTC	CATLGGSYNEQFF
-	TRBV7-2	14	TRBJ2-3	-	TGTGCCAGCAGCTGGAAGGCTGGCACAGATACGCAGTATTTT	CASSWKAGTDTQYF